These 3 T cell receptor beta chains came from one sample sequenced in a study of siplizumab effects on memory and regulatory T cells. The repertoire was sequenced with immunoSEQ multiplex PCR; TCRdb's copy has only in-frame clones and lacks some. Of about 100,000 clones in the sample, 94% were seen once. The sequenced sample was Tregs sorted from blood. Receptors originate from a human donor in good health.

The rearrangement links TRBV28 to TRBJ2-1; the match to TRBD2 covers 7 bases. V was clipped by 10 bases and J by 5 bases; unmatched bases: 11. The germline gives CDR1 MDHEN, CDR2 SYDVKM. This CDR3 comprises 14 residues. Here the CDR3 reads CATKRDPINNEQFF. The CDR3 nucleotides are TGTGCCACAAAGCGGGACCCCATTAACAATGAGCAGTTCTTC.

The chain uses TRBV29-1 and TRBJ1-1, with 7 bases identical to TRBD1. Looked up from germline, CDR1 is SQVTM and CDR2 is ANQGSEA. There are 14 residues in the CDR3. J was trimmed by 1 base and V by 4 bases; bases with no gene match: 6. Here the CDR3 DNA reads TGCAGCGTTGCAGGGACAGTTACGAACACTGAAGCTTTCTTT. Its protein product is CSVAGTVTNTEAFF.

This rearrangement joins TRBV11-3 to TRBJ2-7; TRBD1 aligns across 7 bases. V was clipped by 5 bases and J by 1 base; unmatched bases: 8. This CDR3 comprises 15 residues. The V gene's germline CDR1 is SGHNT and CDR2 YENEEA. Written as DNA, the CDR3 is TGTGCCAGCAGCCTTGACCGGGACAGTTCCTACGAGCAGTACTTC. As protein: CASSLDRDSSYEQYF.